These 14 T cell receptor beta chains share one sample of origin, sequenced in a study of OX40 agonist ivuxolimab in advanced cancers. This table comes from immunoSEQ multiplex PCR, and its TCRdb copy is limited to in-frame clones, with some not included. The sample holds fewer than 70,000 clones, around four fifths seen once. The starting material was CD4+ or CD8+ T cells sorted from blood, obtained in a trial of the OX40 agonist ivuxolimab. All receptors derive from an adult with an advanced solid tumor such as melanoma, head and neck, liver or kidney cancer.

The genes are TRBV19 and TRBJ1-6, with 7 bases lining up with TRBD1. The J segment lost 6 bases and the V segment lost 2 bases, leaving 7 bases of the junction unmatched. CDR3 length: 16 residues. CDR1 and CDR2 from the germline V gene are LNHDA and SQIVND (reference sequence). As DNA, the CDR3 is TGTGCCAGTAGTATAAGGAGGGACAGATTTAATTCACCCCTCCACTTT. It codes for CASSIRRDRFNSPLHF. The full variable domain, in which reference TRBV19 and TRBJ1-6 provide the parts outside the CDR3, is DGGITQSPKYLFRKEGQNVTLSCEQNLNHDAMYWYRQDPGQGLRLIYYSQIVNDFQKGDIAEGYSVSREKKESFPLTVTSAQKNPTAFYLCASSIRRDRFNSPLHFGNGTRLTVT.

This clone was seen repeatedly, ten times or more. J is TRBJ1-6 and V is TRBV2, with no clear D. Germline V gene lookup returns CDR1 SNHLY and CDR2 FYNNEI. V was trimmed by 8 bases and J by 9 bases, leaving 14 bases between them. The CDR3 totals 13 residues. For the CDR3, the DNA is TGTGCCAGCGTGAAGGGTGAAGGTTCACCCCTCCACTTT. The encoded protein is CASVKGEGSPLHF. The full variable domain, completed using reference TRBV2 and TRBJ1-6, is EPEVTQTPSHQVTQMGQEVILRCVPISNHLYFYWYRQILGQKVEFLVSFYNNEISEKSEIFDDQFSVERPDGSNFTLKIRSTKLEDSAMYFCASVKGEGSPLHFGNGTRLTVT.

This clone was seen a single time. The rearrangement links TRBV27 to TRBJ2-2; TRBD1 might be the D (6 bases). The V gene lost 2 bases and the J gene lost 8 bases, with 18 bases spanning the gap. This CDR3 is 16 amino acids long. Germline CDR1 reads MNHEY; CDR2 reads SMNVEV (reference sequence). The CDR3 DNA reads TGTGCCAGCAGTTTAACAGGGTACCCCAGGGATGGGGAGCTGTTTTTT. Its protein is CASSLTGYPRDGELFF.

The chain carries TRBV6-4 and TRBJ2-6; no clear D gene. The CDR3 has 14 amino acids. V was pared by 4 bases and J by 4 bases, with 8 bases between. CDR1 is MRHNA and CDR2 is SNTAGT in the germline V gene. As DNA, the CDR3 is TGTGCCAGCAGTGGATCCGGGGGGGCCAACGTCCTGACTTTC. This sequence encodes CASSGSGGANVLTF.

This clone was counted once. The CDR3 loop reads CASSFRGPGNTEAFF. The CDR3 DNA reads as TGTGCCAGCAGCTTTAGGGGGCCGGGGAACACTGAAGCTTTCTTT. The rearrangement uses TRBV7-3 and TRBJ1-1; 7 positions match TRBD1. CDR1 and CDR2 from the germline V gene are SGHTA and FQGTGA. The V and J ends lost 3 bases and 1 base, in that order; junction bases with no gene match: 5. The CDR3 runs to 15 residues.

V is TRBV9 and J is TRBJ2-2, with a tentative D call TRBD2 (6 bases). The CDR3 consists of 16 residues. V shed 4 bases and J shed 1 base, with 14 bases lying between them. The germline gives CDR1 SGDLS, CDR2 YYNGEE. CDR3 residues: CASSLPLGGNTGELFF. The CDR3 DNA follows: TGTGCCAGCAGCCTCCCGCTGGGAGGGAACACCGGGGAGCTGTTTTTT.

The chain has TRBV13 and TRBJ2-3, with D perhaps TRBD1 (5 bases). Germline V gene sequence: CDR1 PRHDT, CDR2 FYEKMQ (reference sequence). The CDR3 runs to 16 residues. The V gene lost 5 bases and the J gene lost 1 base, with 16 bases spanning the gap. For the CDR3, the DNA is TGTGCCAGCAGCCTTCAGCCCCTAGGGGGCACAGATACGCAGTATTTT. This gives the protein CASSLQPLGGTDTQYF.

The rearrangement uses TRBV2 and TRBJ1-5; the D gene is possibly TRBD1 (6 bases). The CDR3 contains 14 residues. V dropped 7 bases and J dropped 0 bases, with 10 bases sitting between them. CDR1 and CDR2 (germline): SNHLY, FYNNEI. The CDR3 reads CASTADSSNQPQHF. CDR3 sequence (DNA): TGTGCCAGCACAGCGGACAGTAGCAATCAGCCCCAGCATTTT.

V and J are TRBV6-5 and TRBJ1-1, with a possible D match to TRBD1 (6 bases). V shed 6 bases and J shed 8 bases, with 16 bases lying between them. Germline V gene sequence: CDR1 MNHEY, CDR2 SVGAGI. This CDR3 region has 13 residues. CDR3: CASRPTPGAEAFF. The CDR3 DNA reads as TGTGCCAGCAGACCTACCCCAGGGGCCGAAGCTTTCTTT.

This chain links TRBV7-9 with TRBJ2-7; TRBD2 agrees at 7 bases. The CDR3 loop spans 15 amino acids. Germline V CDR1 and CDR2: SEHNR, FQNEAQ (reference sequence). J lost 3 bases, V lost 4 bases, and 9 bases had no gene match. CDR3 bases: TGTGCCAGCAGCTGGGGAGGGGACGTTCACTACGAGCAGTACTTC. This gives the protein CASSWGGDVHYEQYF. The whole variable domain, remainder taken from reference TRBV7-9 and TRBJ2-7, is DTGVSQNPRHKITKRGQNVTFRCDPISEHNRLYWYRQTLGQGPEFLTYFQNEAQLEKSRLLSDRFSAERPKGSFSTLEIQRTEQGDSAMYLCASSWGGDVHYEQYFGPGTRLTVT.

The rearrangement links TRBV11-2 to TRBJ2-7; 7 bases are shared with TRBD2. V lost 8 bases to trimming and J lost 7 bases; unmatched junction nucleotides: 8. The germline gives CDR1 SGHAT, CDR2 FQNNGV. There are 12 residues in the CDR3. The CDR3 DNA reads as TGTGCCAGCCGGGGGGAGGCTACAGAGCAGTACTTC. This gives the protein CASRGEATEQYF.

V usage is TRBV6-1 and J usage is TRBJ1-1, with D unresolved. Trimming took off 8 bases at V and 1 base at J, with 14 bases between the two ends. Germline CDR1 is MNHNS and CDR2 is SASEGT. The CDR3 has 14 amino acids. The DNA of the CDR3 is TGTGCCAGCGCTACCGAAGTTGGGAACACTGAAGCTTTCTTT. Translation gives CASATEVGNTEAFF.

In this sample, this clone turned up once. This sequence joins TRBV18 and TRBJ2-7; D is possibly TRBD1 (6 bases). V lost 3 bases, J lost 0 bases, and 9 bases lay in between. Germline V CDR1 and CDR2: KGHSH, LQKENI. The CDR3 is made up of 14 amino acids. CDR3 sequence: CASSPRQDSYEQYF. CDR3 sequence (DNA): TGTGCCAGCTCACCTCGACAGGACTCCTACGAGCAGTACTTC.

This sequence joins TRBV5-4 and TRBJ1-2, with a possible D match to TRBD1 (6 bases). Germline V gives CDR1 SGHNT, CDR2 YYREEE (reference sequence). V was pared by 0 bases and J by 1 base, with 7 bases between. The CDR3 sequence is 14 residues long. For the CDR3, the DNA is TGTGCCAGCAGCTTGGGGACAGTTAACTATGGCTACACCTTC. Its protein is CASSLGTVNYGYTF.